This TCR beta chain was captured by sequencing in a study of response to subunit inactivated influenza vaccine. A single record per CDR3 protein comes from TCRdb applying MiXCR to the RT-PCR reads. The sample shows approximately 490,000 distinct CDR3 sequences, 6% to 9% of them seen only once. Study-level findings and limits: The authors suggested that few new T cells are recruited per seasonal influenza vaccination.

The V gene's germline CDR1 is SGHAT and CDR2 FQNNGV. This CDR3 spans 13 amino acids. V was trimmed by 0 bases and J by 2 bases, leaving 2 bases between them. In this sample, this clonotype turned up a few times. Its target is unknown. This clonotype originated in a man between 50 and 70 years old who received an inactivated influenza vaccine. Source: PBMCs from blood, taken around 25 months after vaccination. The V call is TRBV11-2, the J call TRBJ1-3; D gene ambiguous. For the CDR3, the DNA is TGTGCCAGCAGCTTAGAGACTGGAAACACCATATATTTT. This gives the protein CASSLETGNTIYF.